The following is a TCR beta chain sequence with its context. This receptor's antigen is unknown. Qualities for individual bases were not recorded, and no much larger clone is one base off. The data are from a study of siplizumab effects on memory and regulatory T cells (dated by TCRdb to 2018 to 2020). Describing the broader study: The effect of the anti-CD2 antibody siplizumab on alloreactive T-cell subsets was examined in allogeneic mixed lymphocyte reactions constructed from human PBMCs.

Sorted unstimulated T cells and proliferating T cells recovered from mixed lymphocyte reactions underwent TCRbeta CDR3 sequencing. Fresh whole blood from around 11 HLA-typed healthy donors was used to isolate PBMCs. To map where alloreactive clones came from, unstimulated CD4+ non-regulatory T cells were FACS-sorted. Results the study describes overall, beyond this receptor: For roughly 75-97% of proliferating CD4+ or CD8+ clones, no naive or memory phenotype could be assigned. The suppressive function of proliferating Tregs from siplizumab cultures was not functionally confirmed. Compared with memory T cells, unstimulated naive T cells appeared more diverse, and naive cells seemed to make a substantial contribution to the alloresponse. Among mappable alloreactive CD4+ clones, an average Treg-derived fraction of roughly 70% was observed with siplizumab, compared with 26.9% in control reactions. Sequences below about 10^-5 frequency were poorly captured, so only a minor fraction of alloreactive clones could be mapped to unstimulated subsets. Siplizumab significantly lowered the cumulative frequency of alloreactive sequences that could be traced to unstimulated CD4+ memory T cells.

Per the germline V gene (reference sequence), SGHKS is the CDR1 and YYEKEE is the CDR2. The CDR3 holds 15 amino acids from the cysteine to the phenylalanine. Solely the CDR3 DNA is kept, with 45 bases framed from the first base. V is cut back by 2 bases and J by 2 bases, with 4 bases in the junction unmatched. Libraries were made using the immunoSEQ multiplex PCR assay. The deep sequencing platform assayed 90,000 to 100,000 TCR templates per sample. Genomic DNA extracted from sorted T cells was the material used for TCRbeta CDR3 sequencing. As for how the authors treated the data: Clonal analysis of TCRbeta CDR3 data was done in the R programming language. Alloreactive CD4+ and CD8+ clones were identified by comparing unstimulated samples to CFSE-low samples taken after the reaction. By matching sequences to the repertoires of sorted unstimulated Treg and non-Treg cells, each alloreactive CD4+ clone was assigned a regulatory or non-regulatory origin. TCRdb provides this immuneACCESS table in a form limited to in-frame rearrangements. Some clones are lacking; in checked studies, under half of them reflect an unresolved V gene, and why the rest are absent is not known. The V and J calls and clone size were taken over from that table, and D and trimming were inferred from the DNA. Recorded for this sample are over 95,000 clones; just over 90% of them occurred a single time. Around 0.16% of the sample is in the top ten clones.

The origin of this receptor is a human donor in good health. Source material: non-Treg CD4+ T cells sorted from blood. The cell subset or site label, read with the paper, signifies: FACS-sorted unstimulated CD4+ non-regulatory T cells. The chain uses TRBV5-5 and TRBJ1-3, with 7 central nucleotides matching TRBD1. In nucleotide form, the sequence is TGTGCCAGCAGCTTCGGGCAGGGGGCTGGAAACACCATATATTTT. The resulting protein is CASSFGQGAGNTIYF. This CDR3, with the reference TRBV5-5 and TRBJ1-3 proteins standing in past its ends, gives the full variable domain DAGVTQSPTHLIKTRGQQVTLRCSPISGHKSVSWYQQVLGQGPQFIFQYYEKEERGRGNFPDRFSARQFPNYSSELNVNALLLGDSALYLCASSFGQGAGNTIYFGEGSWLTVV.